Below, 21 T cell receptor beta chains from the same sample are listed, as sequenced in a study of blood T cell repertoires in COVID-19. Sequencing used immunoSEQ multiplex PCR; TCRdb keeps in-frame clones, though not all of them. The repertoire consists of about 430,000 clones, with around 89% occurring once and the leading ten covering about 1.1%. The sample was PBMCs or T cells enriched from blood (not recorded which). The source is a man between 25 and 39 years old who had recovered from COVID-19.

The CDR3 sequence is CASSLSGRYNEQFF. CDR3 nucleotide sequence: TGTGCCAGCAGCTTAAGCGGGAGATATAATGAGCAGTTCTTC. This chain joins TRBV7-6 and TRBJ2-1; 8 positions match TRBD2. The CDR3 is 14 amino acids. From germline, CDR1 is SGHVS and CDR2 FNYEAQ. V was clipped by 2 bases and J by 7 bases; unmatched bases: 4.

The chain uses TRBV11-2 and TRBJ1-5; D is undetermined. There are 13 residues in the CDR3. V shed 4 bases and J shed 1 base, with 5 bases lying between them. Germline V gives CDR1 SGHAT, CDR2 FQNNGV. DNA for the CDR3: TGTGCCAGCAGCTACTACAGCAATCAGCCCCAGCATTTT. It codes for CASSYYSNQPQHF.

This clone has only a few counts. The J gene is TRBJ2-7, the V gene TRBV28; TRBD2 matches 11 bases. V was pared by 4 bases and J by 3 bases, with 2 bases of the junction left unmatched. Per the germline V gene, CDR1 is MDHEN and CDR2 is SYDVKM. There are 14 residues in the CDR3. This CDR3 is CASSSLAGGYEQYF. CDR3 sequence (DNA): TGTGCCAGCAGTTCTCTAGCGGGGGGCTACGAGCAGTACTTC.

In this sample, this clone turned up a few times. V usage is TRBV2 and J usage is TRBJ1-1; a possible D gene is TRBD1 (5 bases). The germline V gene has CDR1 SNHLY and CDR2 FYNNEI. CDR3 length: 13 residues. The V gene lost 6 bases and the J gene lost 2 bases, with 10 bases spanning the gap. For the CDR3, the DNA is TGTGCCAGCAGGGAGACAGATAACACTGAAGCTTTCTTT. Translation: CASRETDNTEAFF.

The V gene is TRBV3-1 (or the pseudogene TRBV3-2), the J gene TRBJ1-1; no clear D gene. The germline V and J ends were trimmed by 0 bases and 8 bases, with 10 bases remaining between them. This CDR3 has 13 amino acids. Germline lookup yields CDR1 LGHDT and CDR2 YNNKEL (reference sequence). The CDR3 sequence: CASSQESGREAFF. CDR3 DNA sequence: TGTGCCAGCAGCCAAGAATCCGGTCGGGAAGCTTTCTTT.

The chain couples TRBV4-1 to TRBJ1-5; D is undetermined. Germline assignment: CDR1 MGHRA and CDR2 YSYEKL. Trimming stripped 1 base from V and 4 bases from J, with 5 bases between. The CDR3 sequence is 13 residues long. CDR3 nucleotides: TGCGCCAGCAGCCAAGGCGTGAATCAGCCCCAGCATTTT. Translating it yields CASSQGVNQPQHF.

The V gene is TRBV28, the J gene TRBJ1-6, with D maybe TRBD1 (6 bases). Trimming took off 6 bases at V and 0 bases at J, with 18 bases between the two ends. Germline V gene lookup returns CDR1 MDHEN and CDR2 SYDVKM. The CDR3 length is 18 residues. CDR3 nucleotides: TGTGCCAGCAGGGGGATCGGGACATCGAGCTCCTATAATTCACCCCTCCACTTT. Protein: CASRGIGTSSSYNSPLHF.

In DNA form, the CDR3 reads TGTGCCACCAGTGCGTCCGTGGGGACAGGGGGCATGGGCAGCAATCAGCCCCAGCATTTT. Amino acid sequence: CATSASVGTGGMGSNQPQHF. The chain carries TRBV24-1 and TRBJ1-5; TRBD1 matches at 12 bases. From germline, CDR1 is KGHDR and CDR2 SFDVKD. Trimming cost V 5 bases and J 1 base; bases outside gene matches: 14. This CDR3 spans 20 amino acids.

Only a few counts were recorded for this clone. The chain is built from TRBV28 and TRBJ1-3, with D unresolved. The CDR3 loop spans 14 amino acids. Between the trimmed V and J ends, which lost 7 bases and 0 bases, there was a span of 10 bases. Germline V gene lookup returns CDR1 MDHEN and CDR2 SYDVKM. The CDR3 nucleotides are TGTGCCAGCAAGAGGCAAAGCTCTGGAAACACCATATATTTT. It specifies CASKRQSSGNTIYF.

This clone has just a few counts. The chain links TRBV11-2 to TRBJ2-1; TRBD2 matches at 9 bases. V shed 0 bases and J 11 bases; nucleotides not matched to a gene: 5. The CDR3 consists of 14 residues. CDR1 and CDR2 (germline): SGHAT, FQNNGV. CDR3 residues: CASSLEPGTSQQFF. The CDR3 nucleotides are TGTGCCAGCAGCTTAGAACCCGGGACTAGCCAGCAGTTCTTC.

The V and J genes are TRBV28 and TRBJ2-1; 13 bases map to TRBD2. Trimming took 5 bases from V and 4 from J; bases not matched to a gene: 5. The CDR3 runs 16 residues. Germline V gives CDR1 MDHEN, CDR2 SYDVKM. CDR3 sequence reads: CASSPLGLAGYNEQFF. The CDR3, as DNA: TGTGCCAGCAGTCCGCTGGGACTAGCGGGATACAATGAGCAGTTCTTC.

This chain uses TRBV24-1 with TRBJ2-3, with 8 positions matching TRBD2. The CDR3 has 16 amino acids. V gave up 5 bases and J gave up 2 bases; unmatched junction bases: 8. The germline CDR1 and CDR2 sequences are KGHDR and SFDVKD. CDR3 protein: CATSARAGVDTDTQYF. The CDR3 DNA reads TGTGCCACCAGTGCCCGAGCGGGAGTGGACACAGATACGCAGTATTTT.

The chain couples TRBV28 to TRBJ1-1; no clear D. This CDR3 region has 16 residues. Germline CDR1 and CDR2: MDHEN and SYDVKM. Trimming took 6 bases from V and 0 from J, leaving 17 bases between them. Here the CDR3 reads CASRSGSMVLNTEAFF. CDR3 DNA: TGTGCCAGCAGATCCGGGAGTATGGTGCTGAACACTGAAGCTTTCTTT.

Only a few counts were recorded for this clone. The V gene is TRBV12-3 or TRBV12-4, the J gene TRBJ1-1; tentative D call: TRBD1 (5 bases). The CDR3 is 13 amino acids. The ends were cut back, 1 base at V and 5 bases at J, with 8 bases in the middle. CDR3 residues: CASSLGGGTEAFF. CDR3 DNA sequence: TGTGCCAGCAGTTTAGGGGGGGGGACTGAAGCTTTCTTT.

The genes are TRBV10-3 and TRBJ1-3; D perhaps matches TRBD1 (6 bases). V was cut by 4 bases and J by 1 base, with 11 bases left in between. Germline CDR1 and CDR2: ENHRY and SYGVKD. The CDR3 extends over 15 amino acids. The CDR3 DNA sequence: TGTGCCATCAGTGGGGACATCGGGTCTGGAAACACCATATATTTT. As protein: CAISGDIGSGNTIYF.

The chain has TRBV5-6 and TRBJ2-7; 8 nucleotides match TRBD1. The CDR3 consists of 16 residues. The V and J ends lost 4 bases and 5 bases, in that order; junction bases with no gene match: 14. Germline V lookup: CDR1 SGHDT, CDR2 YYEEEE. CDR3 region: CASSQRQKMTGDEQYF. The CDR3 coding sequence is TGTGCCAGCAGCCAAAGACAAAAGATGACAGGGGACGAGCAGTACTTC.

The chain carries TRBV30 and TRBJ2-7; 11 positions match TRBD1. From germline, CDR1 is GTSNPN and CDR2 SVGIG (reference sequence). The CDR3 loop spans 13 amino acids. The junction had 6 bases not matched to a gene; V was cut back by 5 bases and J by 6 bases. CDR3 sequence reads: CAWGGQGAGEQYF. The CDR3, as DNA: TGTGCCTGGGGCGGACAGGGGGCTGGCGAGCAGTACTTC.

The CDR3 region has the DNA TGTGCCAGCAGCCCTCGGACAGGGGATGAAAAACTGTTTTTT. Its protein is CASSPRTGDEKLFF. The chain recombines TRBV3-1 (or the pseudogene TRBV3-2) with TRBJ1-4; TRBD1 matches at 9 bases. Germline trimming cut 4 bases from V and 6 bases from J; bases unmatched to any gene: 3. The CDR3 runs 14 residues. Germline V gene sequence: CDR1 LGHDT, CDR2 YNNKEL (reference sequence).

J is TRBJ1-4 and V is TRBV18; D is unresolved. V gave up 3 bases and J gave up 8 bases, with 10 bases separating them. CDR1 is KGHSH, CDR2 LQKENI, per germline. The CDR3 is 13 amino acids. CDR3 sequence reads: CASSPGVGEKLFF. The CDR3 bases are TGTGCCAGCTCACCCGGGGTTGGGGAAAAACTGTTTTTT.

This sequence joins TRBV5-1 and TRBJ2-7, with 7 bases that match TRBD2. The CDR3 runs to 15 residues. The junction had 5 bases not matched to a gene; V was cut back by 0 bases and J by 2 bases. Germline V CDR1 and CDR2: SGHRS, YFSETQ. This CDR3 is CASSLGTSSAYEQYF. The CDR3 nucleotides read TGCGCCAGCAGCTTGGGGACTAGTTCGGCCTACGAGCAGTACTTC.

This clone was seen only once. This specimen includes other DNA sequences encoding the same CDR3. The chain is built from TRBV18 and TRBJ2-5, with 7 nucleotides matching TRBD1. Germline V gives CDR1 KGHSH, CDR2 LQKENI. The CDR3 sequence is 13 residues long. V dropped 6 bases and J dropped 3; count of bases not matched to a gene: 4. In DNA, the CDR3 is TGTGCCAGCTCGCCTGGGACAGAAGAGACCCAGTACTTC. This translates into CASSPGTEETQYF.